Following are 26 T cell receptor beta chains from one sample sequenced in a study of vaccination and CD4 T cells after COVID-19 (dated by TCRdb to between 2021 and 2023). Their antigen targets remain unknown. The protocol used for the library was PCR. For sequencing, an Illumina iSeq 100 was employed. At the Johns Hopkins FTIC core, DNA from the cultured CD4+ T cells underwent TCR sequencing with the Oncomine TCR Beta short-read assay. The public reads were reanalyzed by TCRdb: fastp trimming at Q25, MiXCR alignment, in-frame beta chains only. Duplicate CDR3 protein sequences are folded into a single record with the most common DNA and genes. In all, the sample holds under 15,000 distinct CDR3 sequences, and approximately 37% of those were seen once. The ten largest clones add up to around 17% of the sample. The treatment or condition label on this specimen signifies: roughly 10-day PBMC culture with coronavirus spike peptide pools or control peptides (ViraFEST assay).

Sequencing was carried out using cultured CD4+ T cells from blood. The source is a human donor with COVID-19.

In this sample, this clonotype turned up a few times. The chain is built from TRBV4-2 and TRBJ1-2; the D gene is possibly TRBD1 (5 bases). This CDR3 is built from 16 residues. V was trimmed by 1 base and J by 8 bases, leaving 20 bases between them. Germline V gene data show CDR1 as LGHNA and CDR2 as YNFKEQ. The CDR3 DNA reads as TGTGCCAGCAGCCAAGGAGAAGGGGTTCCCCGACGGGGCTACACCTTC. Amino acids: CASSQGEGVPRRGYTF.

The chain carries TRBV20-1 and TRBJ2-5; TRBD2 agrees at 7 bases. The CDR3 loop spans 14 amino acids. CDR1 is DFQATT and CDR2 is SNEGSKA in the germline V gene (reference sequence). After removal of 5 bases from V and 2 bases from J, the junction contained 8 bases not matched to a gene. DNA of the CDR3: TGCAGTGCTCCGAAGAACGGGGGGCAAGAGACCCAGTACTTC. Translating it yields CSAPKNGGQETQYF.

This clonotype has more than one count but fewer than ten. The chain employs TRBV5-4 and TRBJ1-2; the D gene is possibly TRBD1 (5 bases). The CDR3 totals 15 residues. V lost 4 bases and J lost 5, with 18 bases in between. Germline CDR1 and CDR2: SGHNT and YYREEE (reference sequence). Here the CDR3 reads CASSRPGTEEYGYTF. The CDR3 coding sequence is TGTGCCAGCAGCCGCCCCGGGACTGAAGAATATGGCTACACCTTC.

The gene calls are TRBV6-2 or TRBV6-3 and TRBJ2-7; 8 bases map to TRBD1. The germline V gene has CDR1 MNHEY and CDR2 SVGEGT. The CDR3 is 14 amino acids. Trimming at V came to 6 bases and at J to 0 bases, leaving 4 bases not matched to a gene. The CDR3 protein is CASSRTGTSYEQYF. As DNA, the CDR3 is TGTGCCAGCAGCCGGACAGGGACCTCCTACGAGCAGTACTTC.

This chain uses TRBV7-8 with TRBJ1-1, with unresolved D. The CDR3 spans 14 residues. V was shortened by 7 bases and J by 1 base, with 13 bases between the two germline ends. Germline V gene lookup returns CDR1 SGHVS and CDR2 FQNEAQ. The CDR3 spells CASTASTPNTEAFF. The CDR3 bases are TGTGCCAGCACCGCCTCGACACCGAACACTGAAGCTTTCTTT.

This clonotype was counted between two and nine times. CDR3 in DNA: TGTGCCAGTAGTCGGGATCAGGGAGGGTCCTATAATTCACCCCTCCACTTT. This gives the protein CASSRDQGGSYNSPLHF. V usage is TRBV19 and J usage is TRBJ1-6; a possible D gene is TRBD1 (5 bases). CDR1 and CDR2 (germline): LNHDA, SQIVND (reference sequence). With 5 bases removed from V and 1 base from J, the gap between germline ends came to 15 bases. The CDR3 is 17 amino acids.

The V gene is TRBV5-1, the J gene TRBJ1-1, with TRBD1 matching over 9 bases. This CDR3 is built from 14 residues. Germline values: CDR1 SGHRS, CDR2 YFSETQ. The V segment lost 4 bases and the J segment 6 bases; nucleotides outside the gene matches: 7. CDR3 nucleotide sequence: TGCGCCAGCAGCCGAGACAGGGGGGAATCTGAAGCTTTCTTT. Its protein is CASSRDRGESEAFF. The variable domain in full, completed from reference TRBV5-1 and TRBJ1-1, reads KAGVTQTPRYLIKTRGQQVTLSCSPISGHRSVSWYQQTPGQGLQFLFEYFSETQRNKGNFPGRFSGRQFSNSRSEMNVSTLELGDSALYLCASSRDRGESEAFFGQGTRLTVV.

This clonotype was picked up a small number of times. The chain uses TRBV15 and TRBJ1-6; D may be TRBD1 (5 bases). The CDR3 runs 16 residues. Trimming stripped 1 base from V and 7 bases from J, with 14 bases between. Germline V gene sequence: CDR1 LNHNV, CDR2 YYDKDF (reference sequence). This CDR3 reads CATSRAAGPGNSPLHF. The DNA of the CDR3 is TGTGCCACCAGCAGAGCAGCGGGGCCCGGGAATTCACCCCTCCACTTT.

The chain couples TRBV6-1 to TRBJ1-5; D gene unclear. Germline V gives CDR1 MNHNS, CDR2 SASEGT. The CDR3 is 14 amino acids. Trimming left V 0 bases short and J 6 bases short, with 9 bases between. The CDR3 sequence is CASSEASASQPQHF. The CDR3 coding sequence is TGTGCCAGCAGTGAAGCTTCGGCGAGTCAGCCCCAGCATTTT.

The chain recombines TRBV6-2 or TRBV6-3 with TRBJ1-1; the match to TRBD1 covers 7 bases. Germline CDR1 is MNHEY and CDR2 is SVGEGT. The CDR3 sequence is 15 residues long. Trimming removed 3 bases from V and 1 base from J; junction bases left unmatched: 5. The CDR3 region is CASSYMAGGNTEAFF. The CDR3 nucleotides are TGTGCCAGCAGTTATATGGCAGGGGGGAACACTGAAGCTTTCTTT.

This clonotype was seen a handful of times. This rearrangement joins TRBV6-5 to TRBJ1-1, with unresolved D. Per the germline V gene, CDR1 is MNHEY and CDR2 is SVGAGI. The V end was cut by 0 bases, the J end by 4 bases, with 9 bases between. This CDR3 has 14 residues. In DNA, the CDR3 is TGTGCCAGCAGTTACTCGGCAGTTGGCACTGAAGCTTTCTTT. This translates into CASSYSAVGTEAFF.

The table lists this clonotype with a few counts. The chain links TRBV7-2 to TRBJ1-2; D is uncertain. CDR1 and CDR2 from the germline V gene are SGHTA and FQGNSA. This CDR3 comprises 15 residues. The V and J ends lost 0 bases and 1 base respectively, with 9 bases between them. DNA of the CDR3: TGTGCCAGCAGCTTAGCCAAGACCGTTAACTATGGCTACACCTTC. Translation gives CASSLAKTVNYGYTF.

The rearrangement uses TRBV7-6 and TRBJ2-6; TRBD1 matches 8 bases. V was clipped by 2 bases and J by 5 bases; unmatched bases: 11. This CDR3 has 18 amino acids. The germline CDR1 and CDR2 sequences are SGHVS and FNYEAQ. The CDR3 nucleotides read TGTGCCAGCAGCTTATCCGACAGGGGCGGCAGCTGGGCCAACGTCCTGACTTTC. This gives the protein CASSLSDRGGSWANVLTF.

This clonotype occurred a few times. The CDR3 sequence is CSARGDGISYEQYF. CDR3 bases: TGCAGTGCTAGAGGAGACGGGATCTCCTACGAGCAGTACTTC. The chain combines TRBV20-1 with TRBJ2-7; weak D call: TRBD2 (5 bases). V shed 1 base and J shed 0 bases, with 10 bases lying between them. This CDR3 contains 14 residues. Germline lookup yields CDR1 DFQATT and CDR2 SNEGSKA (reference sequence).

The V call is TRBV19, the J call TRBJ1-2; D uncertain. The CDR3 sequence is 13 residues long. The germline V gene has CDR1 LNHDA and CDR2 SQIVND (reference sequence). Trimming shortened V by 2 bases and J by 4 bases, and 8 bases separated the two germline ends. CDR3 nucleotide sequence: TGTGCCAGTAGTATAAGCAGGCGCTATGGCTACACCTTC. It encodes CASSISRRYGYTF.

This rearrangement joins TRBV9 to TRBJ1-6, with no clear D. Germline V gives CDR1 SGDLS, CDR2 YYNGEE. The CDR3 contains 17 residues. The V end lost 2 bases, the J end lost 4 bases, and 16 bases lay between the germline ends. CDR3 nucleotide sequence: TGTGCCAGCAGCGTTCTATCTCTAGGAAATTATAATTCACCCCTCCACTTT. This gives the protein CASSVLSLGNYNSPLHF.

This clonotype was recorded a few times. V usage is TRBV6-5 and J usage is TRBJ1-5; D ambiguous. V shed 4 bases and J shed 3 bases, with 7 bases lying between them. The CDR3 is 13 amino acids. CDR1 and CDR2 from the germline V gene are MNHEY and SVGAGI. In DNA form, the CDR3 reads TGTGCCAGCAGTTTGCTGGACAATCAGCCCCAGCATTTT. Protein product: CASSLLDNQPQHF.

Only a few counts were recorded for this clonotype. The J gene is TRBJ1-2, the V gene TRBV18, with 7 bases aligning to TRBD1. Losses at the gene ends were 4 bases for V and 3 bases for J; bases not matched to a gene: 8. The CDR3 is 15 residues long. Germline values: CDR1 KGHSH, CDR2 LQKENI. The CDR3 spells CASSHYDRVDYGYTF. CDR3 bases: TGTGCCAGCTCACACTATGACAGGGTTGACTATGGCTACACCTTC.

This clonotype was counted a few times. The chain has TRBV19 and TRBJ1-3, with D unclear. With 7 bases removed from V and 5 bases from J, the gap between germline ends came to 12 bases. Germline values: CDR1 LNHDA, CDR2 SQIVND (reference sequence). The CDR3 has 13 residues. In DNA, the CDR3 is TGTGCCAGTAAAACTATGGGGAGAAACACCATATATTTT. As protein: CASKTMGRNTIYF.

This clonotype has just a few counts. The V gene is TRBV20-1, the J gene TRBJ2-2, with a possible D match to TRBD2 (6 bases). V dropped 0 bases and J dropped 2 bases, with 13 bases sitting between them. Looked up from germline, CDR1 is DFQATT and CDR2 is SNEGSKA (reference sequence). The CDR3 runs 16 residues. The CDR3, as DNA: TGCAGTGCTAGAGATAGGAGGGGCGGCAACACCGGGGAGCTGTTTTTT. It is translated as CSARDRRGGNTGELFF.

The chain is built from TRBV4-2 and TRBJ1-5; D gene ambiguous. V lost 2 bases, J lost 1 base, and 12 bases lay in between. The CDR3 totals 16 residues. Germline values: CDR1 LGHNA, CDR2 YNFKEQ. The CDR3 coding sequence is TGTGCCAGCAGCCAAAAGTATCCGGGGAGCAATCAGCCCCAGCATTTT. It codes for CASSQKYPGSNQPQHF.

This clonotype was observed a few times. This sequence joins TRBV30 and TRBJ1-6, with D unclear. The CDR3 consists of 14 residues. V was trimmed by 0 bases and J by 7 bases, leaving 10 bases between them. Germline V gives CDR1 GTSNPN, CDR2 SVGIG (reference sequence). CDR3: CAWSVTVDNSPLHF. CDR3 DNA: TGTGCCTGGAGTGTTACGGTGGACAATTCACCCCTCCACTTT.

This clonotype was detected only a few times. The chain has TRBV6-1 and TRBJ1-6; D uncertain. The CDR3 is 17 amino acids. Trimming removed 3 bases at V and 0 bases at J, with 12 bases between. From germline, CDR1 is MNHNS and CDR2 SASEGT. CDR3 nucleotide sequence: TGTGCCAGCAGTGAGCCCCTATCGGGCTCCTATAATTCACCCCTCCACTTT. This translates into CASSEPLSGSYNSPLHF.

The rearrangement joins TRBV7-8 to TRBJ2-1; D not resolved. V was pared by 7 bases and J by 2 bases, with 24 bases between. This CDR3 is built from 18 residues. The germline V gene has CDR1 SGHVS and CDR2 FQNEAQ. The CDR3 loop is CASIEVPGGAFAYNEQFF. The CDR3 nucleotides are TGTGCCAGCATCGAGGTGCCGGGCGGTGCTTTCGCCTACAATGAGCAGTTCTTC.

The chain links TRBV20-1 to TRBJ1-2; D is unresolved. CDR1 and CDR2 from the germline V gene are DFQATT and SNEGSKA (reference sequence). The CDR3 covers 12 residues. The CDR3 coding sequence is TGCAGCACGACCCCGGGGAACTATGGCTACACCTTC. Protein: CSTTPGNYGYTF.

Only a few counts were recorded for this clonotype. The chain carries TRBV27 and TRBJ2-7; TRBD1 might be the D (7 bases). CDR1 is MNHEY, CDR2 SMNVEV, per germline (reference sequence). The CDR3 contains 14 residues. Trimming cost V 6 bases and J 2 bases, with 14 bases left between them. CDR3 sequence: CASSPGGGPYEQYF. The DNA for the CDR3 is TGTGCCAGCAGCCCAGGGGGAGGACCCTACGAGCAGTACTTC.